Listed below are T cell receptor beta chains from one sample, sequenced in a study of CD8+CD57+ T cells in acquired aplastic anemia. Via MiXCR, TCRdb re-called the reads, giving one row per CDR3 protein. Counted here are approximately 150,000 distinct CDR3 sequences, about two thirds occurring once; the ten biggest clones make up around 45%. The sequencing input was sorted CD4+, CD8+, or CD8+CD57+ T cells (not recorded which) from PBMCs. These receptors originate from a human donor with aplastic anemia. CDR3s include the opening cysteine and the closing phenylalanine or tryptophan. D genes are given only for firm matches. Clone size is stated in some rows and not others, as once, few, many or a class when expanded.

v_call	d_call	j_call	clone_size	cdr3_aa	cdr3_nt
TRBV7-3	TRBD1	TRBJ2-5	.	CASSLIGDRVGETQYF	TGTGCCAGCAGCTTAATAGGTGACAGGGTTGGAGAGACCCAGTACTTC
TRBV7-4	TRBD2	TRBJ2-7	.	CASSFTSGIYEQYF	TGTGCCAGCAGCTTTACTAGCGGGATATACGAGCAGTACTTC
TRBV29-1	.	TRBJ2-7	few	CSVGRAYEQYF	TGCAGCGTTGGGCGAGCGTACGAGCAGTACTTC
TRBV9	TRBD1	TRBJ1-6	few	CASSVDDRGSYNSPLHF	TGTGCCAGCAGCGTGGATGACAGGGGAAGTTATAATTCACCCCTCCACTTT
TRBV20-1	.	TRBJ2-7	once	CSARGKQLYEQYF	TGCAGTGCTAGAGGCAAACAACTCTACGAGCAGTACTTC
TRBV10-3	.	TRBJ2-3	.	CAISVGLPSTDTQYF	TGTGCCATCAGTGTTGGACTTCCCTCCACAGATACGCAGTATTTT
TRBV6-1	TRBD2	TRBJ2-5	.	CASSERGGSGETQYF	TGTGCCAGCAGTGAACGGGGCGGGAGTGGGGAGACCCAGTACTTC
TRBV15	TRBD1	TRBJ1-1	.	CATSRKQGDSAEAFF	TGTGCCACCAGCAGGAAACAGGGGGATTCGGCTGAAGCTTTCTTT
TRBV2	TRBD1	TRBJ2-3	.	CASTDRGLTDTQYF	TGTGCCAGCACGGACAGGGGGCTGACAGATACGCAGTATTTT
TRBV20-1	TRBD1	TRBJ1-1	.	CSARPGQGSRTEAFF	TGCAGTGCTAGACCGGGACAGGGCTCACGGACTGAAGCTTTCTTT
TRBV7-8	.	TRBJ2-6	.	CASSFLRTEGISGANVLTF	TGTGCCAGCAGCTTCCTGCGAACGGAGGGGATATCTGGGGCCAACGTCCTGACTTTC
TRBV24-1	.	TRBJ1-1	.	CATSDSGRADTEAFF	TGTGCCACCAGTGATTCAGGGAGAGCGGACACTGAAGCTTTCTTT
TRBV2	.	TRBJ2-6	.	CASVRLSGANVLTF	TGTGCCAGCGTCAGACTCTCTGGGGCCAACGTCCTGACTTTC
TRBV12-3/TRBV12-4	.	TRBJ2-1	.	CASSFGGHGQFF	TGTGCCAGCAGTTTCGGAGGGCATGGGCAGTTCTTC
TRBV15	TRBD2	TRBJ2-3	.	CATSRSGVSTDTHYF	TGTGCCACCAGCAGGAGCGGGGTTAGCACAGATACGCATTACTTT
TRBV5-6	.	TRBJ2-5	few	CATSCPGRAQYF	TGTGCCACCTCCTGCCCCGGCCGAGCCCAGTACTTC
TRBV18	TRBD1	TRBJ1-1	few	CASSPTGLYTEAFF	TGTGCCAGCTCACCGACAGGGTTGTACACTGAAGCTTTCTTT
TRBV4-1	TRBD2	TRBJ2-1	.	CASSRDFPGLAGEQFF	TGCGCCAGCAGCCGAGATTTCCCGGGACTAGCGGGGGAGCAGTTCTTC
TRBV19	.	TRBJ2-7	once	CASSPYRDTYEQYF	TGTGCCAGTAGTCCTTATCGCGATACCTACGAGCAGTACTTC
TRBV20-1	.	TRBJ2-7	.	CSATRDSPWGHPTYEQYF	TGCAGTGCTACACGAGACTCGCCGTGGGGGCACCCCACCTACGAGCAGTACTTC
TRBV10-3	TRBD2	TRBJ2-3	.	CAISEGRGGHTDTQYF	TGTGCCATCAGTGAGGGGCGGGGGGGCCACACAGATACGCAGTATTTT
TRBV2	TRBD1	TRBJ2-1	few	CASRDTGTGYPRPQFF	TGTGCCAGCAGGGACACCGGGACAGGTTACCCTCGTCCGCAGTTCTTC
TRBV19	.	TRBJ1-2	.	CASQVSTYGYTF	TGTGCCAGTCAGGTCAGCACCTATGGCTACACCTTC
TRBV11-3	TRBD1	TRBJ2-2	once	CASSLQTGGSGGELFF	TGTGCCAGCAGCTTGCAGACAGGGGGCTCAGGAGGGGAGCTGTTTTTT
TRBV5-1	.	TRBJ2-6	.	CASSRYGSIPDTEAF	TGCGCCAGCAGCCGTTACGGCTCGATCCCCGACACTGAAGCTTTC
TRBV7-8	.	TRBJ2-3	.	CASSFTETDTQYF	TGTGCCAGCAGCTTTACCGAGACAGATACGCAGTATTTT
TRBV7-9	TRBD1	TRBJ2-7	.	CASSSGQGLTYEQYF	TGTGCCAGCAGCTCGGGACAGGGGCTTACCTACGAGCAGTACTTC
TRBV6-2/TRBV6-3	.	TRBJ2-1	many	CASSPLTDGLSNEQFF	TGTGCCAGCAGTCCCCTGACAGACGGACTTAGCAATGAGCAGTTCTTC
TRBV20-1	.	TRBJ2-5	.	CSAQGEGETQYF	TGCAGTGCCCAGGGCGAGGGGGAGACCCAGTACTTC
TRBV25-1	.	TRBJ1-2	.	CASSPPGGIRGYTF	TGTGCCAGCAGCCCTCCGGGGGGCATAAGGGGCTACACCTTC
TRBV29-1	.	TRBJ2-2	.	CSGLRATNTGELFF	TGCAGCGGTCTACGCGCCACGAACACCGGGGAGCTGTTTTTT
TRBV7-8	.	TRBJ1-2	.	CASSLLVQSYGYTF	TGTGCCAGCAGCTTATTGGTTCAGAGCTATGGCTACACCTTC
TRBV27	.	TRBJ2-5	.	CASSFSGRETQYF	TGTGCCAGCAGTTTCAGTGGGAGGGAGACCCAGTACTTC
TRBV24-1	.	TRBJ2-5	few	CATSDLQMETQYF	TGTGCCACCAGTGATTTGCAAATGGAGACCCAGTACTTC
TRBV20-1	TRBD2	TRBJ2-3	.	CSAELAGTDTQYF	TGCAGTGCGGAACTAGCGGGCACAGATACGCAGTATTTT
TRBV2	TRBD1	TRBJ2-2	.	CASGGTGRNTGELFF	TGTGCCAGCGGGGGGACAGGGAGAAACACCGGGGAGCTGTTTTTT
TRBV7-2	TRBD1	TRBJ2-5	.	CASSLWTGGEETQYF	TGTGCCAGCAGCTTGTGGACAGGGGGGGAAGAGACCCAGTACTTC
TRBV5-4	.	TRBJ2-3	.	CASSPGGGAKGGDTQYF	TGTGCCAGCAGCCCTGGCGGCGGGGCCAAAGGCGGAGATACGCAGTATTTT
TRBV9	TRBD2	TRBJ2-7	.	CASSVEGGGAYEQYF	TGTGCCAGCAGCGTCGAGGGCGGGGGGGCCTACGAGCAGTACTTC
TRBV14	.	TRBJ2-7	.	CASSQASRYEQYF	TGTGCCAGCAGCCAAGCGTCGAGGTACGAGCAGTACTTC
TRBV2	TRBD1	TRBJ1-1	.	CAARGRDTEAFF	TGTGCCGCGAGGGGGCGGGATACTGAAGCTTTCTTT
TRBV10-3	.	TRBJ1-1	few	CAISDFDSEAFF	TGTGCCATCAGTGACTTCGACAGTGAAGCTTTCTTT
TRBV20-1	TRBD2	TRBJ2-2	.	CSARGGGNTGELFF	TGCAGTGCTAGGGGCGGGGGGAACACCGGGGAGCTGTTTTTT